The 17 T cell receptor beta chains below were found in one sample sequenced in a study of tumor-infiltrating lymphocytes in primary liver carcinoma (TCRdb year 2017). Without any cell sorting, total RNA and DNA were co-extracted from about 21-30 mg of bulk tissue using the AllPrep DNA/RNA mini kit. Sequencing instrument: Illumina HiSeq 2500. Using a constant-region primer and ProtoScript II reverse transcriptase, TCRbeta-specific cDNA was reverse-transcribed from around 500 ng total RNA. TCRbeta libraries were built with three nested multiplex PCR rounds, a slightly modified ARM-PCR procedure. The first two PCR rounds used multiplex TRBV1-TRBV30 forward primers with a Cbeta reverse primer, each for approximately 9 cycles. TCRdb reran the public reads through fastp at Q25 and MiXCR, keeping productive beta chains. Rows merge per CDR3 protein into single entries with the most common DNA and genes. The table for this sample lists 110,000 or so distinct CDR3 sequences; approximately 82% of them were counted only once. The ten largest account for approximately 20% of the sample.

The specimen was liver tumor tissue from sampling region 3. The cell subset or site label corresponds to: tumor region T3, left-lateral pole. These receptors were taken from a man aged 40-50 years with primary liver carcinoma and hepatitis B virus infection.

This clonotype came up many times. The rearrangement links TRBV5-1 to TRBJ2-2, with a possible D match to TRBD1 (5 bases). Germline CDR1 reads SGHRS; CDR2 reads YFSETQ. The V gene lost 4 bases and the J gene lost 6 bases, with 16 bases spanning the gap. The length of the CDR3 is 15 residues. The CDR3: CASSGVRTSAGELFF. The CDR3 nucleotides are TGCGCCAGCAGCGGCGTAAGGACATCGGCCGGGGAGCTGTTTTTT.

Comments on this clonotype: The junction and the germline gene differ at one end; a read error may be behind it. The CDR3 reads CASSLDRGWRRTDAQYF. The CDR3 DNA follows: TGTGCCAGCAGCTTAGATAGAGGGTGGCGGCGCACAGATGCGCAGTATTTT. This rearrangement joins TRBV7-9 to TRBJ2-3, with a tentative D call TRBD2 (5 bases). Germline loops: CDR1 SEHNR, CDR2 FQNEAQ (reference sequence). The CDR3 runs 17 residues.

A remark on this clonotype: At one end, the junction sequence differs from germline, possibly due to a read error. The V and J genes are TRBV6-4 and TRBJ1-2, with D possibly being TRBD1 (5 bases). Per the germline V gene, CDR1 is MRHNA and CDR2 is SNTAGT. This CDR3 has 15 residues. CDR3 coding DNA: TGTGCCAGTAGTCCCAACTTGGGGACTAACCATGGCTACACCTTC. It yields the protein CASSPNLGTNHGYTF.

For this clonotype: An end of the junction does not agree with germline; a read error may underlie this. This rearrangement joins TRBV4-1 to TRBJ2-5; TRBD2 might be the D (5 bases). Germline V CDR1 and CDR2: MGHRA, YSYEKL. CDR3 length: 18 amino acids. The CDR3 loop is CASNSSGGPASGQDTQYF. The CDR3, as DNA: TGTGCCAGCAACTCTTCAGGAGGCCCCGCTAGTGGCCAAGACACCCAGTACTTC.

Concerning this clonotype: Mismatch with germline at one junction end may stem from a read error. This chain connects TRBV5-1 to TRBJ1-4; D is undetermined. CDR1 and CDR2 from the germline V gene are SGHRS and YFSETQ. The CDR3 is made up of 15 amino acids. CDR3 nucleotide sequence: TGCGCCAGCAGCTTGGATGCCCGACCGAATGAAAAACTGCTTTTT. This sequence encodes CASSLDARPNEKLLF.

There are a few counts of this clonotype. Mismatch with germline at one junction end may stem from a read error. The chain couples TRBV28 to TRBJ1-6, with 12 bases aligning to TRBD1. Germline-derived CDR1 and CDR2 are MDHEN and SYDVKM. The CDR3 is 18 amino acids. CDR3 loop: CASQPGTGGEMKNSPPHF. CDR3 DNA sequence: TGTGCCAGTCAACCCGGGACAGGGGGCGAGATGAAGAATTCACCCCCCCACTTT.

The chain has TRBV4-2 and TRBJ2-1; 7 nucleotides agree with TRBD1. The junction had 19 bases not matched to a gene; V was cut back by 1 base and J by 16 bases. The CDR3 covers 16 residues. Germline CDR1 and CDR2: LGHNA and YNFKEQ. DNA for the CDR3: TGTGCCAGCAGCCAAGGACAGGGAAGCTCCTACAATGATCAATTCTTC. Its protein is CASSQGQGSSYNDQFF.

Comment on this clonotype: Since the CDR3 does not end with the conserved phenylalanine or tryptophan, this likely comes from a read error. The V call is TRBV29-1, the J call TRBJ2-3; 7 bases agree with TRBD2. Germline CDR1 and CDR2: SQVTM and ANQGSEA. The trim removed 7 bases at V and 6 bases at J, leaving 10 bases unmatched. The CDR3 spans 13 residues. The CDR3 reads CSGTLAEGDTQYS. The DNA of the CDR3 is TGCAGCGGTACCCTAGCGGAAGGGGATACGCAGTATTCT.

Remarks on this clonotype: A junction boundary mismatches the germline segment, possibly from a read error. The chain combines TRBV11-2 with TRBJ2-1; perhaps TRBD1 as D (5 bases). The germline CDR1 and CDR2 sequences are SGHAT and FQNNGV. This CDR3 is built from 14 residues. The CDR3 nucleotides are TGTGCCAGCATTTTAGGGGTCAGCAACAATGAGCAGTTTTTC. It yields the protein CASILGVSNNEQFF.

A word on this clonotype: A much larger clone sits a single nucleotide away, making a read error possible. The chain uses TRBV2 and TRBJ1-5; D unresolved. Germline V lookup: CDR1 SNHLY, CDR2 FYNNEI. The CDR3 is 13 amino acids. CDR3 sequence reads: CTSSEDLNQPQHF. CDR3 bases: TGTACCAGCAGTGAGGACCTAAATCAGCCCCAGCATTTT. The whole variable domain, filled in from reference TRBV2 and TRBJ1-5, reads EPEVTQTPSHQVTQMGQEVILRCVPISNHLYFYWYRQILGQKVEFLVSFYNNEISEKSEIFDDQFSVERPDGSNFTLKIRSTKLEDSAMYFCTSSEDLNQPQHFGDGTRLSIL.

This clonotype was seen only once. Lacking the conserved final phenylalanine or tryptophan, this CDR3 likely reflects a read error. The DNA is omitted, as the CDR3 cannot be located on it reliably, and the CDR3 follows TCRdb's listing. This chain connects TRBV29-1 to TRBJ2-7. The germline gives CDR1 SQVTM, CDR2 ANQGSEA. The CDR3 region is 12 residues in length, termini included. The CDR3 reads CSVANSIYEQYS.

V is TRBV5-6 and J is TRBJ2-6; D gene ambiguous. The CDR3 runs to 16 residues. With 7 bases removed from V and 4 bases from J, the gap between germline ends came to 18 bases. Per germline, CDR1 SGHDT and CDR2 YYEEEE. The CDR3 loop reads CASHTYTGSGANVLTF. The CDR3 bases are TGTGCCAGCCACACATACACGGGCTCCGGGGCCAACGTCCTGACTTTC.

The V gene is TRBV19, the J gene TRBJ2-7; tentatively, D is TRBD1 (6 bases). The V gene's germline CDR1 is LNHDA and CDR2 SQIVND (reference sequence). V was pared by 3 bases and J by 6 bases, with 9 bases between. The CDR3 is 12 residues long. In DNA, the CDR3 is TGTGCCAGTAGTATGGGCAGGGGCGAGCAGTACTTC. It is translated as CASSMGRGEQYF.

The chain has TRBV4-1 and TRBJ1-2; D unresolved. From germline, CDR1 is MGHRA and CDR2 YSYEKL. The CDR3 contains 15 residues. The CDR3 sequence is CSSSPSTGLNYGYTF. CDR3 nucleotide sequence: TGCTCAAGCAGCCCGTCCACTGGACTCAACTATGGCTACACCTTC.

Comment on this clonotype: The conserved closing phenylalanine or tryptophan is absent in this CDR3, likely reflecting a read error. Here the CDR3 DNA reads TGTGCCAGCAGCTTGGGACTAGCGGGAGAGAGTACGCAGTATATT. Protein sequence: CASSLGLAGESTQYI. The V and J genes are TRBV7-8 and TRBJ2-3, with 14 bases that match TRBD2. In germline, CDR1 is SGHVS, CDR2 FQNEAQ. This CDR3 is built from 15 residues. The V segment lost 3 bases and the J segment 8 bases; nucleotides outside the gene matches: 4.

Details on this clonotype: The CDR3 end shows no conserved phenylalanine or tryptophan, and so a read error is likely. The CDR3 bases are TGCGCCAGCAGCCAAGGACAGCCCTATAATTCACCCCTCCACCTT. Amino acids: CASSQGQPYNSPLHL. This chain links TRBV4-3 with TRBJ1-6, with TRBD1 as a possible D gene (5 bases). Germline V CDR1 and CDR2: LGHNA, YSLEER. The germline V and J ends were trimmed by 1 base and 2 bases, with 6 bases remaining between them. The CDR3 has 15 residues.

This clonotype was detected once. The junction does not match germline at one end; this may be a read error. The chain is built from TRBV10-2 and TRBJ2-3; 7 bases fit TRBD2. Germline values: CDR1 WSHSY, CDR2 SAAADI. This CDR3 region has 15 residues. The DNA of the CDR3 is TGCGCCAGTAGTGAGGCGGGGGAACCCACAGATACGCTGTATTTT. It codes for CASSEAGEPTDTLYF.